The 28 T cell receptor beta chains given below trace back to one sample, sequenced in a study of blood T cells in healthy people across ages. For the second PCR, which ran for 7 to 11 cycles, a sample-barcoded 5' primer and a J-beta primer mix were used. TCRdb ran MiXCR on the 5' RACE reads and lists one entry per CDR3 protein. The sample carries about 730,000 distinct CDR3 sequences, 35% to 45% recorded once. The sequencing sample was made of blood. Receptors were obtained from a woman aged 60-75 years in good health.

J is TRBJ2-5 and V is TRBV20-1; TRBD2 is a possible D gene (6 bases). The J call may not be correct, given that the DNA end is closer to TRBJ2-7. This CDR3 has 14 amino acids. The V gene's germline CDR1 is DFQATT and CDR2 SNEGSKA (reference sequence). CDR3 residues: CSARVPLAIYEQYF. Here the CDR3 DNA reads TGCAGTGCTAGGGTCCCGCTAGCGATCTACGAGCAGTACTTC.

The chain couples TRBV5-5 to TRBJ1-1; D gene ambiguous. The CDR3 has 14 amino acids. The germline gives CDR1 SGHKS, CDR2 YYEKEE (reference sequence). The V end lost 4 bases, the J end lost 1 base, and 11 bases lay between the germline ends. The CDR3 is CASSVATSNTEAFF. The DNA of the CDR3 is TGTGCCAGCAGCGTGGCCACATCGAACACTGAAGCTTTCTTT.

In the case of this clonotype: This clone may be a read error of a much larger clone one base away. This chain connects TRBV4-3 to TRBJ2-4, with a possible D match to TRBD2 (6 bases). Trimming took 2 bases from V and 2 from J, leaving 16 bases between them. This CDR3 contains 17 residues. Germline V gene sequence: CDR1 LGHNA, CDR2 YSLEER. The CDR3 nucleotides read TGCGCCAGCAGCCAAAGCCTAGCGAGAGGAACCAAAAACATTCAGTACTTC. Encoded protein: CASSQSLARGTKNIQYF.

This clonotype was counted between two and nine times. The V gene is TRBV5-1, the J gene TRBJ2-1; D may be TRBD1 or TRBD2 (5 bases each). Germline assignment: CDR1 SGHRS and CDR2 YFSETQ. The ends were cut back, 0 bases at V and 1 base at J, with 11 bases in the middle. The CDR3 covers 16 residues. CDR3 sequence reads: CASSLVLGESYNEQFF. In DNA form, the CDR3 reads TGCGCCAGCAGCTTGGTTCTGGGGGAATCCTACAATGAGCAGTTCTTC. The full variable domain, its missing parts supplied by reference TRBV5-1 and TRBJ2-1, is KAGVTQTPRYLIKTRGQQVTLSCSPISGHRSVSWYQQTPGQGLQFLFEYFSETQRNKGNFPGRFSGRQFSNSRSEMNVSTLELGDSALYLCASSLVLGESYNEQFFGPGTRLTVL.

This clonotype has a single count. The V and J genes are TRBV7-9 and TRBJ2-2, with 9 bases matching TRBD2. Germline V CDR1 and CDR2: SEHNR, FQNEAQ (reference sequence). There are 16 residues in the CDR3. V lost 7 bases and J lost 6; bases outside the gene matches: 12. The CDR3 sequence: CASKTGTSSDSGELFF. In DNA form, the CDR3 reads TGTGCCAGCAAAACCGGGACTAGCAGCGACTCCGGGGAGCTGTTTTTT.

This clonotype was observed a handful of times. J is TRBJ2-7 and V is TRBV7-2; a possible D gene is TRBD2 (7 bases). Germline CDR1 reads SGHTA; CDR2 reads FQGNSA. This CDR3 contains 16 residues. The V and J ends lost 4 bases and 3 bases respectively, with 19 bases between them. DNA for the CDR3: TGTGCCAGCAGCTCACTAGGGGGGGGCAGGGGCTACGAGCAGTACTTC. Translation: CASSSLGGGRGYEQYF. The variable domain in full, with the rest retrieved from reference TRBV7-2 and TRBJ2-7, is GAGVSQSPSNKVTEKGKDVELRCDPISGHTALYWYRQSLGQGLEFLIYFQGNSAPDKSGLPSDRFSAERTGGSVSTLTIQRTQQEDSAVYLCASSSLGGGRGYEQYFGPGTRLTVT.

J is TRBJ1-2 and V is TRBV21-1. TRBV21-1 is a recognized pseudogene. This CDR3 is built from 14 residues. The CDR3: CASSMVMTNYGYTF. DNA of the CDR3: TGTGCCAGCAGCATGGTTATGACTAACTATGGCTACACCTTC.

The V gene is TRBV18, the J gene TRBJ2-7; D is unclear. Germline-derived CDR1 and CDR2 are KGHSH and LQKENI. CDR3 length: 14 residues. The V and J ends lost 0 bases and 2 bases respectively, with 8 bases between them. Here the CDR3 reads CASSPPSGAYEQYF. The CDR3 nucleotides are TGTGCCAGCTCACCACCTTCCGGAGCCTACGAGCAGTACTTC.

This clonotype was found once. The rearrangement joins TRBV18 to TRBJ2-1; D possibly corresponds to TRBD1 (5 bases). In germline, CDR1 is KGHSH, CDR2 LQKENI. This CDR3 has 16 residues. With 2 bases removed from V and 6 bases from J, the gap between germline ends came to 17 bases. Here the CDR3 reads CASSPKIGQGINEQFF. The CDR3 bases are TGTGCCAGCTCACCAAAAATAGGGCAGGGTATCAATGAGCAGTTCTTC.

This clonotype was detected a few times. The chain couples TRBV7-9 to TRBJ1-2; unclear D gene. The CDR3 length is 12 residues. Germline CDR1 and CDR2: SEHNR and FQNEAQ (reference sequence). V lost 6 bases and J lost 11, with 16 bases in between. CDR3 sequence: CASSMEVGDYTF. CDR3 nucleotide sequence: TGTGCCAGCAGTATGGAGGTCGGGGATTACACCTTC.

To note about this clonotype: The junction differs from germline at one of its ends, possibly a read error. The chain couples TRBV29-1 to TRBJ2-1; 7 bases map to TRBD1. CDR1 is SQVTM, CDR2 ANQGSEA, per germline. This CDR3 is built from 14 residues. The CDR3 protein is CSVEQQGSFNEQFF. The CDR3 DNA follows: TGCAGCGTTGAGCAACAGGGGTCCTTCAATGAGCAGTTCTTC.

The table lists this clonotype with a few counts. The V and J genes are TRBV20-1 and TRBJ1-2; 8 bases are shared with TRBD1. V shed 5 bases and J 4 bases; nucleotides not matched to a gene: 9. From germline, CDR1 is DFQATT and CDR2 SNEGSKA (reference sequence). The CDR3 runs 14 residues. CDR3 residues: CSAPSGGAGYGYTF. The CDR3 DNA reads TGCAGTGCTCCCTCAGGGGGCGCCGGCTATGGCTACACCTTC.

V usage is TRBV20-1 and J usage is TRBJ2-2; unclear D gene. This CDR3 has 16 amino acids. V was cut by 0 bases and J by 3 bases, with 14 bases left in between. Germline V gene lookup returns CDR1 DFQATT and CDR2 SNEGSKA (reference sequence). CDR3 coding DNA: TGCAGTGCTAGAGATATTCAAATTATCGACACCGGGGAGCTGTTTTTT. It specifies CSARDIQIIDTGELFF.

Written as DNA, the CDR3 is TGTGCCAGCCCACTGATCCCGGCTGAGACCCAGTACTTC. This encodes CASPLIPAETQYF. This chain connects TRBV18 to TRBJ2-5, with D uncertain. The germline gives CDR1 KGHSH, CDR2 LQKENI. Trimming stripped 8 bases from V and 5 bases from J, with 15 bases between. CDR3 size: 13 residues. The full variable domain, with the rest looked up from reference TRBV18 and TRBJ2-5, is NAGVMQNPRHLVRRRGQEARLRCSPMKGHSHVYWYRQLPEEGLKFMVYLQKENIIDESGMPKERFSAEFPKEGPSILRIQQVVRGDSAAYFCASPLIPAETQYFGPGTRLLVL.

The chain couples TRBV20-1 to TRBJ1-2; no clear D gene. Germline CDR1 is DFQATT and CDR2 is SNEGSKA (reference sequence). This CDR3 is built from 13 residues. Trimming shortened V by 3 bases and J by 2 bases, and 10 bases separated the two germline ends. The CDR3 DNA is TGCAGTGCTAGCCAGGACGGAAACTATGGCTACACCTTC. The encoded protein is CSASQDGNYGYTF.

The chain employs TRBV29-1 and TRBJ1-2; the D gene is possibly TRBD1 (5 bases). Germline CDR1 SQVTM, CDR2 ANQGSEA. The CDR3 sequence is 11 residues long. V was shortened by 7 bases and J by 2 bases, with 8 bases between the two germline ends. In nucleotides, the CDR3 is TGCAGCGGGGGGGGAAACTATGGCTACACCTTC. Encoded protein: CSGGGNYGYTF.

J is TRBJ2-6 and V is TRBV5-5; tentatively, D is TRBD1 (5 bases). The length of the CDR3 is 17 residues. The germline CDR1 and CDR2 sequences are SGHKS and YYEKEE (reference sequence). The germline V and J ends were trimmed by 4 bases and 1 base, with 15 bases remaining between them. Here the CDR3 DNA reads TGTGCCAGCAGCGTAGGACAAGGGATATCTGGGGCCAACGTCCTGACTTTC. Amino acid sequence: CASSVGQGISGANVLTF. The full variable domain, completed using reference TRBV5-5 and TRBJ2-6, is DAGVTQSPTHLIKTRGQQVTLRCSPISGHKSVSWYQQVLGQGPQFIFQYYEKEERGRGNFPDRFSARQFPNYSSELNVNALLLGDSALYLCASSVGQGISGANVLTFGAGSRLTVL.

This clonotype has a count of ten or more. This chain connects TRBV7-2 to TRBJ1-2; D is unclear. The CDR3 length is 13 residues. Germline CDR1 is SGHTA and CDR2 is FQGNSA. Trimming took 5 bases from V and 2 from J, leaving 9 bases between them. CDR3 loop: CASSPGVNYGYTF. The CDR3 nucleotides read TGTGCCAGCAGCCCCGGGGTGAACTATGGCTACACCTTC. The full variable domain, with the rest looked up from reference TRBV7-2 and TRBJ1-2, is GAGVSQSPSNKVTEKGKDVELRCDPISGHTALYWYRQSLGQGLEFLIYFQGNSAPDKSGLPSDRFSAERTGGSVSTLTIQRTQQEDSAVYLCASSPGVNYGYTFGSGTRLTVV.

Comment on this clonotype: One junction end disagrees with the germline gene, perhaps due to a read error. The chain joins TRBV12-3 or TRBV12-4 to TRBJ2-6; a possible D gene is TRBD1 (6 bases). The CDR3 is 15 amino acids. The CDR3 loop is CASTPGHVSASVLTF. The DNA of the CDR3 is TGTGCCAGCACTCCGGGACACGTCTCGGCCAGCGTCCTGACTTTC.

This chain connects TRBV6-6 to TRBJ2-7; 11 bases are a match to TRBD2. The V segment lost 5 bases and the J segment 7 bases; nucleotides outside the gene matches: 13. This CDR3 is 16 amino acids long. Germline V gene sequence: CDR1 MNHNY, CDR2 SVGAGI (reference sequence). Here the CDR3 DNA reads TGTGCCAGCAGTCCTTTGCATAGCGGGAGGGCCCGGGAGCAGTACTTC. Translated: CASSPLHSGRAREQYF.

A few counts support this clonotype. This sequence joins TRBV29-1 and TRBJ2-3; D might be TRBD2 (5 bases). The V end was cut by 4 bases, the J end by 3 bases, with 5 bases between. Germline lookup yields CDR1 SQVTM and CDR2 ANQGSEA. CDR3 length: 11 amino acids. DNA for the CDR3: TGCAGCGTTGGACTAACAGATACGCAGTATTTT. As protein: CSVGLTDTQYF.

This clonotype has only a few counts. The J gene is TRBJ2-7, the V gene TRBV20-1; 13 nucleotides match TRBD2. CDR3 size: 16 residues. Germline trimming cut 3 bases from V and 3 bases from J; bases unmatched to any gene: 8. Germline-derived CDR1 and CDR2 are DFQATT and SNEGSKA (reference sequence). The CDR3 spells CSASWPGLAGDYEQYF. In DNA form, the CDR3 reads TGCAGTGCTAGTTGGCCCGGACTAGCGGGAGACTACGAGCAGTACTTC.

This clonotype came up a few times. J is TRBJ2-5 and V is TRBV10-3, with unresolved D. V gave up 3 bases and J gave up 11 bases, with 10 bases separating them. The CDR3 sequence is 11 residues long. The germline CDR1 and CDR2 sequences are ENHRY and SYGVKD. Written as DNA, the CDR3 is TGTGCCATCAGTGATAACAATGAGCAGTACTTC. It translates to CAISDNNEQYF.

Notes on this clonotype: A read error may produce the germline difference seen at one junction end. The J gene is TRBJ1-5, the V gene TRBV10-3; D is possibly TRBD1 (6 bases). Per the germline V gene, CDR1 is ENHRY and CDR2 is SYGVKD. The CDR3 has 13 amino acids. For the CDR3, the DNA is TGTACCATCAGTGCGGGGGCAGATCAGCCCCAGCATTTT. Translating it yields CTISAGADQPQHF.

This clonotype was counted between two and nine times. The chain couples TRBV20-1 to TRBJ2-5, with TRBD2 matching over 9 bases. CDR3 size: 15 residues. Germline V gene data show CDR1 as DFQATT and CDR2 as SNEGSKA (reference sequence). Germline trimming cut 6 bases from V and 2 bases from J; bases unmatched to any gene: 10. The CDR3 bases are TGCAGTGCCGGAGAGTGGCGGGAGGGGCAAGAGACCCAGTACTTC. It translates to CSAGEWREGQETQYF.

The rearrangement uses TRBV7-2 and TRBJ2-3; 7 bases line up with TRBD2. The V segment lost 1 base and the J segment 7 bases; nucleotides outside the gene matches: 14. The CDR3 is made up of 17 amino acids. CDR1 is SGHTA, CDR2 FQGNSA, per germline. As DNA, the CDR3 is TGTGCCAGCAGCTTAGATCGAAGCGGGACGGGTTTAAATACGCAGTATTTT. It encodes CASSLDRSGTGLNTQYF. Filled out from reference TRBV7-2 and TRBJ2-3, the complete variable domain reads GAGVSQSPSNKVTEKGKDVELRCDPISGHTALYWYRQSLGQGLEFLIYFQGNSAPDKSGLPSDRFSAERTGGSVSTLTIQRTQQEDSAVYLCASSLDRSGTGLNTQYFGPGTRLTVL.

As concerns this clonotype: This could be a read error, since a much larger clone is one nucleotide away. The chain links TRBV9 to TRBJ2-3; D is unresolved. Germline CDR1 is SGDLS and CDR2 is YYNGEE. The CDR3 is made up of 12 amino acids. The DNA for the CDR3 is TGTGCCAGCAGCGTAGATACAGATGCGCAGTATTTT. It yields the protein CASSVDTDAQYF.

The chain employs TRBV12-3 or TRBV12-4 and TRBJ2-5; 9 bases match TRBD1. This CDR3 region has 15 residues. The ends lost 6 bases at V and 0 bases at J; junction bases unmatched: 5. The CDR3 spells CASSWGQGNQETQYF. DNA of the CDR3: TGTGCCAGCAGCTGGGGACAGGGTAACCAAGAGACCCAGTACTTC.